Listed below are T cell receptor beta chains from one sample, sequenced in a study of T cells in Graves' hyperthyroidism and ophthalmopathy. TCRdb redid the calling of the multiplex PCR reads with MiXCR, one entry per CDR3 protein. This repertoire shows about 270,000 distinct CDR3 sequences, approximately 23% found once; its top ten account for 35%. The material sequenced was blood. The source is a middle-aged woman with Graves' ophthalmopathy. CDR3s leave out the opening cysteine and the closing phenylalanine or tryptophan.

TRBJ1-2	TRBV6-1	ATSDQFGNYGYT
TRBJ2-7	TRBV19	ASSRTRDGTYEQY
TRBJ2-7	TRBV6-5	ASSYSPRGAGVYEQY
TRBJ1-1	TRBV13	ASSTHLTRAEAF
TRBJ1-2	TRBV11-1	ASSRYSGITNYGYT
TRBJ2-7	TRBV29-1	SVEGTRDSYEQY
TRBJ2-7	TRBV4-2	ASSQVSGSYEQY
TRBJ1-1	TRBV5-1	ASRAYQGGTEAF
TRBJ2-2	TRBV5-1	ASSPGGSGTGELF
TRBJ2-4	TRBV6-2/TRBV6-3	ASSYPPGKDKNIQY
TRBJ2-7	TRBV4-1	ASSQGTGRGGLYEQY
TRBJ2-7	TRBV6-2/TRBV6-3	ASSYSGLVSPPYTAYEQY
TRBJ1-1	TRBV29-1	SVYPGLPGTEAF
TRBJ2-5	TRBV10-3	AIRGLAGETQY
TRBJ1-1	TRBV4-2	ASSTTGTGYPAGVNTEAF
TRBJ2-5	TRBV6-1	ASSESSPAGIPETQY
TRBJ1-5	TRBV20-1	SAVSWGSDQPQH